These 27 T cell receptor beta chains originate from one sample sequenced in a study of blood T cell repertoires in COVID-19 (dated by TCRdb to 2020 to 2021). Library construction relied on the immunoSEQ multiplex PCR assay. Not all clones reach the TCRdb copy of this immuneACCESS table, which keeps in-frame sequences only. Checked studies attribute under half of the gap to unresolved V genes and leave the rest unexplained. The sample has over 150,000 clones on record, about 79% of them singletons. Over 25% of the sample is in the top ten clones. Material for sequencing was peripheral blood. These receptors came from a woman between 55 and 75 years old with acute or convalescent COVID-19.

The chain is built from TRBV9 and TRBJ1-1; 8 bases map to TRBD1. The CDR3 extends over 16 amino acids. Germline CDR1 reads SGDLS; CDR2 reads YYNGEE. J lost 0 bases, V lost 4 bases, and 8 bases had no gene match. The CDR3 reads CASSSRTGLMNTEAFF. Here the CDR3 DNA reads TGTGCCAGCAGCTCTCGGACAGGGCTGATGAACACTGAAGCTTTCTTT. Full variable domain (missing parts from reference TRBV9 and TRBJ1-1): DSGVTQTPKHLITATGQRVTLRCSPRSGDLSVYWYQQSLDQGLQFLIQYYNGEERAKGNILERFSAQQFPDLHSELNLSSLELGDSALYFCASSSRTGLMNTEAFFGQGTRLTVV.

This clone was picked up one time. The chain is built from TRBV6-6 and TRBJ1-6, with D hard to call. The V end was cut by 8 bases, the J end by 10 bases, with 12 bases between. Germline CDR1 MNHNY, CDR2 SVGAGI (reference sequence). The CDR3 spans 12 residues. In DNA form, the CDR3 reads TGTGCCAGCTTTAGGGAGGGCTCACCCCTCCACTTT. It codes for CASFREGSPLHF.

The CDR3 region has the DNA TGTGCCAGCAGTGCGGCGGGACAGGCTAACTATGGCTACACCTTC. Protein product: CASSAAGQANYGYTF. The V gene is TRBV28, the J gene TRBJ1-2; TRBD1 aligns across 8 bases. The V and J ends lost 5 bases and 0 bases, in that order; junction bases with no gene match: 5. This CDR3 is built from 15 residues. CDR1 and CDR2 (germline): MDHEN, SYDVKM.

The chain carries TRBV5-6 and TRBJ2-1; possibly TRBD2 for D (6 bases). In germline, CDR1 is SGHDT, CDR2 YYEEEE. V lost 0 bases, J lost 9 bases, and 16 bases lay in between. The CDR3 loop spans 15 amino acids. The CDR3 here is CASSLASGLAREQFF. DNA for the CDR3: TGTGCCAGCAGCTTGGCAAGCGGGCTAGCGCGTGAGCAGTTCTTC.

This clone has more than one count but fewer than ten. The chain joins TRBV5-4 to TRBJ1-1; D gene unclear. Deletions cut 4 bases from V and 3 bases from J, with 13 bases between. The CDR3 is 14 residues long. CDR1 and CDR2 from the germline V gene are SGHNT and YYREEE (reference sequence). CDR3 nucleotides: TGTGCCAGCAGCCCCGGCGGTCTCCACACTGAAGCTTTCTTT. It specifies CASSPGGLHTEAFF.

This clone occurred a few times. The chain couples TRBV9 to TRBJ1-4; possible D gene TRBD1, 6 bases. Germline V gene sequence: CDR1 SGDLS, CDR2 YYNGEE. V was cut by 4 bases and J by 8 bases, with 18 bases left in between. CDR3 length: 15 amino acids. For the CDR3, the DNA is TGTGCCAGCAGCAGTAGGTGGGACACCGAGGAAAAACTGTTTTTT. Translated, it gives CASSSRWDTEEKLFF. The full variable domain, rest sourced from reference TRBV9 and TRBJ1-4, is DSGVTQTPKHLITATGQRVTLRCSPRSGDLSVYWYQQSLDQGLQFLIQYYNGEERAKGNILERFSAQQFPDLHSELNLSSLELGDSALYFCASSSRWDTEEKLFFGSGTQLSVL.

J is TRBJ1-5 and V is TRBV27, with TRBD1 matching 7 bases. CDR1 and CDR2 from the germline V gene are MNHEY and SMNVEV (reference sequence). The CDR3 contains 15 residues. Unmatched junction bases numbered 7, after V lost 6 bases and J lost 2 bases. The CDR3 coding sequence is TGTGCCAGCAGCATCACAGGGGATGGCAATCAGCCCCAGCATTTT. This sequence encodes CASSITGDGNQPQHF.

The chain has TRBV30 and TRBJ1-6; no firm D call. This CDR3 is built from 15 residues. Germline V gene data show CDR1 as GTSNPN and CDR2 as SVGIG (reference sequence). V lost 1 base and J 0 bases, leaving 7 bases between the germline ends. CDR3 protein: CAWSELSSYNSPLHF. The CDR3 DNA reads as TGTGCCTGGAGTGAACTGAGCTCCTATAATTCACCCCTCCACTTT.

This chain connects TRBV9 to TRBJ1-2, with D unresolved. CDR1 and CDR2 from the germline V gene are SGDLS and YYNGEE. Trimming shortened V by 3 bases and J by 2 bases, and 2 bases separated the two germline ends. The CDR3 totals 11 residues. The CDR3 DNA follows: TGTGCCAGCAGCGCGAACTATGGCTACACCTTC. Translating gives CASSANYGYTF.

The chain is built from TRBV6-5 and TRBJ2-1; D is unclear. Trimming cost V 5 bases and J 0 bases, with 11 bases left between them. CDR1 is MNHEY and CDR2 is SVGAGI in the germline V gene. The CDR3 runs 15 residues. CDR3 DNA: TGTGCCAGCAGTCGTGGATCAGGCTCCTACAATGAGCAGTTCTTC. As protein: CASSRGSGSYNEQFF.

This sequence joins TRBV7-2 and TRBJ1-2; D is unclear. Trimming removed 2 bases from V and 0 bases from J, with 10 bases in between. The CDR3 contains 15 residues. Germline V gives CDR1 SGHTA, CDR2 FQGNSA. Here the CDR3 reads CASSLTAGPNYGYTF. CDR3 DNA sequence: TGTGCCAGCAGCTTAACCGCAGGTCCTAACTATGGCTACACCTTC.

This chain uses TRBV2 with TRBJ2-7, with D tentatively TRBD1 (6 bases). This CDR3 is built from 16 residues. V was clipped by 6 bases and J by 0 bases, with 18 bases between them. CDR1 and CDR2 (germline): SNHLY, FYNNEI. DNA of the CDR3: TGTGCCAGCAGGGAAAGGGGGTTTCTGTCCTCCTACGAGCAGTACGTC. This sequence encodes CASRERGFLSSYEQYV.

As concerns this clone: Other DNA sequences in the sample encode the same CDR3. The chain is built from TRBV2 and TRBJ2-7; 12 bases are shared with TRBD2. Germline CDR1 SNHLY, CDR2 FYNNEI. CDR3 length: 13 amino acids. V lost 6 bases to trimming and J lost 3 bases; unmatched junction nucleotides: 0. The CDR3 here is CASRLAGGYEQYF. The CDR3, as DNA: TGTGCCAGCAGACTAGCGGGGGGCTACGAGCAGTACTTC.

The chain uses TRBV5-5 and TRBJ2-4, with 8 nucleotides matching TRBD2. Germline CDR1 and CDR2: SGHKS and YYEKEE (reference sequence). With 3 bases clipped from V and 0 bases from J, the junction kept 14 bases outside the gene matches. The CDR3 sequence is 19 residues long. The CDR3 DNA is TGTGCCAGCAGCTCCGGGGGGGCCAATTCTGCCTTAGCCAAAAACATTCAGTACTTC. The encoded protein is CASSSGGANSALAKNIQYF.

The chain is built from TRBV19 and TRBJ2-1; 8 nucleotides align to TRBD1. V lost 5 bases and J lost 10; bases outside the gene matches: 7. Germline V gene lookup returns CDR1 LNHDA and CDR2 SQIVND (reference sequence). This CDR3 region has 13 residues. The CDR3 here is CASSPRTGNEQFF. The CDR3 region has the DNA TGTGCCAGTAGTCCTAGGACAGGGAACGAGCAGTTCTTC.

V usage is TRBV15 and J usage is TRBJ2-5; 8 bases map to TRBD2. This CDR3 is built from 16 residues. The V gene's germline CDR1 is LNHNV and CDR2 YYDKDF (reference sequence). The junction had 8 bases not matched to a gene; V was cut back by 1 base and J by 4 bases. DNA for the CDR3: TGTGCCACCAGCAGAGCCCGGGAGGGGGGCACAGAGACCCAGTACTTC. It encodes CATSRAREGGTETQYF.

This clone was detected only once. The chain is built from TRBV19 and TRBJ2-3, with no clear D. CDR3 length: 14 residues. V gave up 3 bases and J gave up 6 bases, with 13 bases separating them. From germline, CDR1 is LNHDA and CDR2 SQIVND (reference sequence). The CDR3 DNA follows: TGTGCCAGTAGTATCAACAGCCCTGTGGATACGCAGTATTTT. It is translated as CASSINSPVDTQYF. Full variable domain (missing parts from reference TRBV19 and TRBJ2-3): DGGITQSPKYLFRKEGQNVTLSCEQNLNHDAMYWYRQDPGQGLRLIYYSQIVNDFQKGDIAEGYSVSREKKESFPLTVTSAQKNPTAFYLCASSINSPVDTQYFGPGTRLTVL.

This chain joins TRBV10-1 and TRBJ2-4; tentative D call: TRBD1 (6 bases). Germline V CDR1 and CDR2: WNHNN, SYGVQD (reference sequence). The CDR3 length is 16 residues. Trimming shortened V by 6 bases and J by 0 bases, and 15 bases separated the two germline ends. The CDR3 DNA reads as TGCGCCAGCAGCGCCGGACAGACGGGAGCCAAAAACATTCAGTACTTC. Translated, it gives CASSAGQTGAKNIQYF.

The chain joins TRBV5-1 to TRBJ2-5, with 7 bases lining up with TRBD2. The CDR3 totals 14 residues. Germline CDR1 and CDR2: SGHRS and YFSETQ. V trimming: 2 bases; J trimming: 4 bases; junction bases outside the gene matches: 5. The CDR3 sequence is CASSLRTRSETQYF. DNA for the CDR3: TGCGCCAGCAGCTTAAGGACTAGATCAGAGACCCAGTACTTC.

The rearrangement uses TRBV9 and TRBJ2-5; tentatively, D is TRBD2 (5 bases). The V gene lost 0 bases and the J gene lost 0 bases, with 15 bases spanning the gap. This CDR3 has 17 residues. Germline V gives CDR1 SGDLS, CDR2 YYNGEE. The CDR3: CASSVAGSGTYQETQYF. In nucleotides, the CDR3 is TGTGCCAGCAGCGTAGCTGGCAGCGGCACGTACCAAGAGACCCAGTACTTC.

The rearrangement links TRBV6-1 to TRBJ2-7; 8 bases line up with TRBD2. The CDR3 is 16 residues long. V was clipped by 4 bases and J by 2 bases; unmatched bases: 10. Germline values: CDR1 MNHNS, CDR2 SASEGT. CDR3 in amino acids: CASSVAGGGPAYEQYV. CDR3 sequence (DNA): TGTGCCAGCAGTGTTGCAGGCGGGGGGCCTGCCTACGAGCAGTACGTC.

This chain links TRBV6-5 with TRBJ1-1; D may be TRBD1 (5 bases). This CDR3 is built from 14 residues. Germline CDR1 is MNHEY and CDR2 is SVGAGI. The V end lost 6 bases, the J end lost 4 bases, and 15 bases lay between the germline ends. Here the CDR3 reads CASRTSGGITEAFF. As DNA, the CDR3 is TGTGCCAGCAGGACCTCGGGGGGGATCACTGAAGCTTTCTTT.

CDR3 amino acids: CASRMVTGGNTEAFF. CDR3 nucleotides: TGTGCCAGCAGGATGGTGACAGGGGGGAACACTGAAGCTTTCTTT. The chain is built from TRBV25-1 and TRBJ1-1; 9 bases fit TRBD1. This CDR3 contains 15 residues. V lost 6 bases, J lost 1 base, and 6 bases stayed unmatched. The germline V gene has CDR1 MGHDK and CDR2 SYGVNS.

This rearrangement joins TRBV7-2 to TRBJ2-2; 7 nucleotides line up with TRBD1. Germline assignment: CDR1 SGHTA and CDR2 FQGNSA. The length of the CDR3 is 16 residues. After removal of 1 base from V and 2 bases from J, the junction contained 4 bases not matched to a gene. CDR3 sequence (DNA): TGTGCCAGCAGCTTAGAGGGACAGATTAACACCGGGGAGCTGTTTTTT. It encodes CASSLEGQINTGELFF.

The V gene is TRBV11-2, the J gene TRBJ1-1; TRBD1 matches at 9 bases. V was clipped by 4 bases and J by 4 bases; unmatched bases: 10. CDR3 length: 16 residues. Germline loops: CDR1 SGHAT, CDR2 FQNNGV. CDR3 region: CASSSGQGSRTTEAFF. For the CDR3, the DNA is TGTGCCAGCAGCTCCGGACAGGGGAGCCGAACCACTGAAGCTTTCTTT.

The gene calls are TRBV5-1 and TRBJ2-7; a weak D match, TRBD1 (6 bases). CDR1 and CDR2 (germline): SGHRS, YFSETQ. V dropped 4 bases and J dropped 5 bases, with 16 bases sitting between them. The CDR3 runs 14 residues. The chain's CDR3 is CASSRQVSSDEQYF. CDR3 nucleotides: TGCGCCAGCAGCCGACAGGTCTCAAGCGACGAGCAGTACTTC. The whole variable domain, remainder taken from reference TRBV5-1 and TRBJ2-7, is KAGVTQTPRYLIKTRGQQVTLSCSPISGHRSVSWYQQTPGQGLQFLFEYFSETQRNKGNFPGRFSGRQFSNSRSEMNVSTLELGDSALYLCASSRQVSSDEQYFGPGTRLTVT.

This clone was observed a handful of times. This chain joins TRBV5-1 and TRBJ1-2; tentatively, D is TRBD1 (6 bases). CDR1 is SGHRS, CDR2 YFSETQ, per germline. V was cut by 4 bases and J by 2 bases, with 15 bases left in between. CDR3 length: 15 residues. The CDR3 here is CASSNTGTPNYGYTF. CDR3 DNA sequence: TGCGCCAGCAGCAACACCGGGACACCGAACTATGGCTACACCTTC.